Following are 32 T cell receptor beta chains from one sample sequenced in a study of blood T cell repertoires in COVID-19. This table comes from immunoSEQ multiplex PCR, and its TCRdb copy is limited to in-frame clones, with some not included. The repertoire consists of approximately 350,000 clones, with around 86% occurring once and the leading ten covering 5% to 6%. Sequences were obtained from PBMCs or T cells enriched from blood (not recorded which). The receptors originated from a woman aged 50 to 65 who had recovered from COVID-19.

This chain uses TRBV6-2 or TRBV6-3 with TRBJ1-5, with 7 bases matching TRBD1. The germline V gene encodes CDR1 MNHEY and CDR2 SVGEGT. The CDR3 loop spans 16 amino acids. The ends lost 5 bases at V and 1 base at J; junction bases unmatched: 8. CDR3 in amino acids: CASSPLTGFSNQPQHF. As DNA, the CDR3 is TGTGCCAGCAGTCCCTTGACAGGGTTCAGCAATCAGCCCCAGCATTTT.

The J gene is TRBJ2-5, the V gene TRBV19, with no clear D. The length of the CDR3 is 13 residues. V was trimmed by 2 bases and J by 4 bases, leaving 8 bases between them. Looked up from germline, CDR1 is LNHDA and CDR2 is SQIVND (reference sequence). The CDR3 DNA is TGTGCCAGTAGTATAAGCGCAGCAGAGACCCAGTACTTC. Encoded protein: CASSISAAETQYF.

This sequence joins TRBV4-1 and TRBJ2-5; D is perhaps TRBD2 (5 bases). From germline, CDR1 is MGHRA and CDR2 YSYEKL. The V end lost 4 bases, the J end lost 5 bases, and 20 bases lay between the germline ends. The CDR3 is 16 residues long. The CDR3: CASSLGLGVLGETQYF. Here the CDR3 DNA reads TGCGCCAGCAGCCTCGGATTGGGAGTATTGGGGGAGACCCAGTACTTC.

The V and J genes are TRBV14 and TRBJ1-1; D is possibly TRBD1 (6 bases). The CDR3 sequence is 16 residues long. Germline V gives CDR1 SGHDN, CDR2 FVKESK. V was clipped by 7 bases and J by 1 base, with 19 bases between them. CDR3 nucleotide sequence: TGTGCCAGCACCCCCGTAGGGGGTATCAGGAACACTGAAGCTTTCTTT. Translating gives CASTPVGGIRNTEAFF. Full variable domain (outside the CDR3, taken from reference TRBV14 and TRBJ1-1): EAGVTQFPSHSVIEKGQTVTLRCDPISGHDNLYWYRRVMGKEIKFLLHFVKESKQDESGMPNNRFLAERTGGTYSTLKVQPAELEDSGVYFCASTPVGGIRNTEAFFGQGTRLTVV.

The rearrangement uses TRBV11-3 and TRBJ2-2; 8 nucleotides match TRBD1. Losses at the gene ends were 6 bases for V and 7 bases for J; bases not matched to a gene: 4. The CDR3 has 13 residues. The germline CDR1 and CDR2 sequences are SGHNT and YENEEA. CDR3 amino acids: CASRTGEDGELFF. DNA for the CDR3: TGTGCCAGCAGGACAGGGGAGGACGGGGAGCTGTTTTTT.

V and J are TRBV9 and TRBJ2-7, with TRBD1 as a possible D gene (6 bases). The CDR3 spans 14 residues. Trimming took 2 bases from V and 2 from J, leaving 11 bases between them. Germline loops: CDR1 SGDLS, CDR2 YYNGEE. Written as DNA, the CDR3 is TGTGCCAGCAGCGTGGGGACACTACCCTACGAGCAGTACTTC. Translating it yields CASSVGTLPYEQYF.

This clone was counted a few times. The gene calls are TRBV7-3 and TRBJ1-1, with 8 bases identical to TRBD1. The CDR3 spans 17 residues. From germline, CDR1 is SGHTA and CDR2 FQGTGA. Trimming cost V 5 bases and J 3 bases; bases outside gene matches: 14. For the CDR3, the DNA is TGTGCCAGCAGCCCATCCCCTGCAGCACAGGGGGACACTGAAGCTTTCTTT. It codes for CASSPSPAAQGDTEAFF.

This clone occurred a few times. The chain couples TRBV3-1 (or the pseudogene TRBV3-2) to TRBJ1-5, with D tentatively TRBD1 (6 bases). The CDR3 runs to 15 residues. V lost 3 bases and J 0 bases, leaving 9 bases between the germline ends. Germline CDR1 and CDR2: LGHDT and YNNKEL (reference sequence). The CDR3 sequence is CASSQDSNSNQPQHF. The CDR3, as DNA: TGTGCCAGCAGCCAGGACAGTAATAGCAATCAGCCCCAGCATTTT.

The chain joins TRBV5-4 to TRBJ2-7, with TRBD1 matching over 9 bases. The CDR3 is made up of 14 amino acids. Germline V gene sequence: CDR1 SGHNT, CDR2 YYREEE (reference sequence). J lost 7 bases, V lost 4 bases, and 9 bases had no gene match. The CDR3 region is CASSPGQGLGEQYF. The CDR3 bases are TGTGCCAGCAGCCCGGGACAGGGCCTGGGGGAGCAGTACTTC.

This chain uses TRBV10-1 with TRBJ1-5; D call uncertain. V lost 8 bases, J lost 0 bases, and 17 bases lay in between. From germline, CDR1 is WNHNN and CDR2 SYGVQD (reference sequence). The CDR3 is 16 residues long. CDR3 in amino acids: CASPSLRMFSNQPQHF. The CDR3 DNA sequence: TGCGCCAGCCCCAGTTTGCGGATGTTTAGCAATCAGCCCCAGCATTTT.

The chain recombines TRBV11-2 with TRBJ2-3; 8 bases map to TRBD2. Losses at the gene ends were 5 bases for V and 0 bases for J; bases not matched to a gene: 7. Per the germline V gene, CDR1 is SGHAT and CDR2 is FQNNGV. This CDR3 is 16 amino acids long. In DNA, the CDR3 is TGTGCCAGCAGCCCCCGACTAGCGATGAGCACAGATACGCAGTATTTT. Translation gives CASSPRLAMSTDTQYF.

The chain is built from TRBV6-2 or TRBV6-3 and TRBJ1-5; D might be TRBD1 (6 bases). Germline V gene data show CDR1 as MNHEY and CDR2 as SVGEGT. The CDR3 loop spans 15 amino acids. V shed 6 bases and J shed 2 bases, with 14 bases lying between them. The CDR3, as DNA: TGTGCCAGCAGCAACGGGGGGGCGGGCAATCAGCCCCAGCATTTT. Protein sequence: CASSNGGAGNQPQHF.

This clone was found a few times. This rearrangement joins TRBV19 to TRBJ1-2; maybe TRBD1 (6 bases). V lost 6 bases and J 4 bases, leaving 12 bases between the germline ends. Germline CDR1 LNHDA, CDR2 SQIVND (reference sequence). This CDR3 contains 13 residues. The CDR3 is CASRQGLGYGYTF. DNA of the CDR3: TGTGCCAGTAGACAGGGATTGGGCTATGGCTACACCTTC.

This clone was picked up one time. The V call is TRBV14, the J call TRBJ2-1, with 13 bases aligning to TRBD2. Germline V gene data show CDR1 as SGHDN and CDR2 as FVKESK. The CDR3 has 15 amino acids. The V segment lost 5 bases and the J segment 9 bases; nucleotides outside the gene matches: 7. In DNA, the CDR3 is TGTGCCAGCAGCATCACTAGCGGGAGGGCCATTGAGCAGTTCTTC. Translated: CASSITSGRAIEQFF.

The chain employs TRBV19 and TRBJ1-3; D is perhaps TRBD1 (5 bases). V gave up 6 bases and J gave up 0 bases, with 9 bases separating them. The germline gives CDR1 LNHDA, CDR2 SQIVND (reference sequence). CDR3 size: 14 residues. The CDR3 DNA reads TGTGCCAGTAGCCCCCAGGGCTCTGGAAACACCATATATTTT. Its translation: CASSPQGSGNTIYF.

The chain couples TRBV5-5 to TRBJ1-3; D ambiguous. This CDR3 spans 15 amino acids. The V and J ends lost 3 bases and 0 bases respectively, with 10 bases between them. CDR1 SGHKS and CDR2 YYEKEE come from the germline V gene (reference sequence). The CDR3 DNA is TGTGCCAGCAGCTGGAGGTTGGACTCTGGAAACACCATATATTTT. Residues: CASSWRLDSGNTIYF.

This clone has only a few counts. The genes are TRBV13 and TRBJ2-3, with 10 bases aligning to TRBD1. Germline V gene data show CDR1 as PRHDT and CDR2 as FYEKMQ (reference sequence). This CDR3 comprises 15 residues. J was trimmed by 1 base and V by 3 bases; bases with no gene match: 1. As DNA, the CDR3 is TGTGCCAGCAGCTTCGGGACAGGGGGCACAGATACGCAGTATTTT. Its translation: CASSFGTGGTDTQYF.

V and J are TRBV7-2 and TRBJ2-1; 13 nucleotides line up with TRBD2. Germline CDR1 reads SGHTA; CDR2 reads FQGNSA. This CDR3 contains 16 residues. The ends lost 5 bases at V and 2 bases at J; junction bases unmatched: 3. The CDR3 bases are TGTGCCAGCAGCCCCGGACTAGCGGGGGCCTACAATGAGCAGTTCTTC. As protein: CASSPGLAGAYNEQFF.

The chain recombines TRBV30 with TRBJ1-3; D uncertain. Germline V CDR1 and CDR2: GTSNPN, SVGIG (reference sequence). This CDR3 is built from 12 residues. Trimming stripped 7 bases from V and 4 bases from J, with 11 bases between. Here the CDR3 reads CASCPVGNTIYF. The CDR3 DNA sequence: TGTGCCTCTTGCCCGGTGGGAAACACCATATATTTT.

This chain links TRBV10-3 with TRBJ2-2; TRBD1 matches 9 bases. Trimming cost V 4 bases and J 4 bases; bases outside gene matches: 4. In germline, CDR1 is ENHRY, CDR2 SYGVKD. The CDR3 runs 15 residues. CDR3 region: CAISGTGGSTGELFF. CDR3 coding DNA: TGTGCCATCAGTGGTACAGGGGGCAGCACCGGGGAGCTGTTTTTT.

This chain uses TRBV25-1 with TRBJ1-2; unclear D gene. Looked up from germline, CDR1 is MGHDK and CDR2 is SYGVNS. This CDR3 contains 15 residues. V lost 6 bases, J lost 1 base, and 15 bases lay in between. Written as DNA, the CDR3 is TGTGCCAGCAGCCAGAATCCGACGGGTAACTATGGCTACACCTTC. This codes for CASSQNPTGNYGYTF.

The chain links TRBV9 to TRBJ1-2; 8 positions agree with TRBD1. With V trimmed by 3 bases and J by 2 bases, 3 bases remained unmatched. The V gene's germline CDR1 is SGDLS and CDR2 YYNGEE. There are 14 residues in the CDR3. CDR3 residues: CASSEGDRNYGYTF. The CDR3 DNA is TGTGCCAGCAGCGAGGGGGACAGGAACTATGGCTACACCTTC.

V usage is TRBV3-1 (or the pseudogene TRBV3-2) and J usage is TRBJ1-1; D is perhaps TRBD1 (5 bases). Germline V CDR1 and CDR2: LGHDT, YNNKEL (reference sequence). V dropped 3 bases and J dropped 4 bases, with 9 bases sitting between them. This CDR3 region has 13 residues. Here the CDR3 reads CASSQWGGTEAFF. For the CDR3, the DNA is TGTGCCAGCAGCCAGTGGGGCGGCACTGAAGCTTTCTTT.

The V and J genes are TRBV5-1 and TRBJ2-5; 7 positions agree with TRBD2. The length of the CDR3 is 15 residues. The ends lost 3 bases at V and 0 bases at J; junction bases unmatched: 5. The germline V gene encodes CDR1 SGHRS and CDR2 YFSETQ. CDR3 sequence reads: CASSYQTSNQETQYF. The CDR3 coding sequence is TGCGCCAGCAGCTACCAGACTAGCAACCAAGAGACCCAGTACTTC. Using reference TRBV5-1 and TRBJ2-5 for the parts outside the CDR3, the full variable domain is KAGVTQTPRYLIKTRGQQVTLSCSPISGHRSVSWYQQTPGQGLQFLFEYFSETQRNKGNFPGRFSGRQFSNSRSEMNVSTLELGDSALYLCASSYQTSNQETQYFGPGTRLLVL.

This rearrangement joins TRBV9 to TRBJ2-7; 11 bases are a match to TRBD1. Germline V gene sequence: CDR1 SGDLS, CDR2 YYNGEE. The CDR3 runs to 15 residues. With V trimmed by 4 bases and J by 3 bases, 6 bases remained unmatched. The CDR3 sequence: CASSPRTGGGYEQYF. CDR3 sequence (DNA): TGTGCCAGCAGCCCTCGGACAGGGGGCGGCTACGAGCAGTACTTC.

This chain links TRBV12-3 or TRBV12-4 with TRBJ1-2; 8 bases map to TRBD1. The CDR3 consists of 13 residues. Trimming cost V 5 bases and J 5 bases; bases outside gene matches: 4. CDR3 region: CASSPGQVYGYTF. CDR3 DNA sequence: TGTGCCAGCAGTCCGGGACAGGTTTATGGCTACACCTTC.

V gene TRBV14 combines with J gene TRBJ2-1; D remains ambiguous. From germline, CDR1 is SGHDN and CDR2 FVKESK. CDR3 length: 12 residues. Trimming took off 1 base at V and 15 bases at J, with 13 bases between the two ends. The CDR3 coding sequence is TGTGCCAGCAGCCAAGCTCATACACCACGGTTCTTC. Translated, it gives CASSQAHTPRFF.

V and J are TRBV10-3 and TRBJ2-3; possibly TRBD2 for D (6 bases). The CDR3 consists of 14 residues. Germline assignment: CDR1 ENHRY and CDR2 SYGVKD. Trimming stripped 2 bases from V and 4 bases from J, with 10 bases between. CDR3 residues: CAISEATRSDTQYF. The CDR3 DNA reads as TGTGCCATCAGTGAGGCGACTAGATCAGATACGCAGTATTTT.

The chain uses TRBV5-1 and TRBJ1-1; D unresolved. Germline CDR1 is SGHRS and CDR2 is YFSETQ. V was cut by 0 bases and J by 2 bases, with 11 bases left in between. The CDR3 runs 15 residues. CDR3 sequence: CASSLEANYNTEAFF. In DNA, the CDR3 is TGCGCCAGCAGCTTGGAGGCCAACTATAACACTGAAGCTTTCTTT.

This clone was counted once. The rearrangement uses TRBV19 and TRBJ1-4; D is uncertain. CDR3 length equals 14 residues. Germline V lookup: CDR1 LNHDA, CDR2 SQIVND (reference sequence). Trimming removed 3 bases from V and 0 bases from J, with 5 bases in between. The DNA of the CDR3 is TGTGCCAGTAGTATGTCTGCAACTAATGAAAAACTGTTTTTT. Translating gives CASSMSATNEKLFF.

This clone was picked up one time. V usage is TRBV2 and J usage is TRBJ2-3; 7 bases match TRBD2. This CDR3 region has 15 residues. The trim removed 5 bases at V and 5 bases at J, leaving 10 bases unmatched. CDR1 is SNHLY, CDR2 FYNNEI, per germline. Here the CDR3 reads CASSTLAGVRDTQYF. The CDR3 region has the DNA TGTGCCAGCAGTACCTTGGCGGGAGTGAGAGATACGCAGTATTTT.

A word on this clone: Relative to the germline gene, one junction end is altered; a read error may explain this. The rearrangement uses TRBV28 and TRBJ2-7; D not resolved. The CDR3 loop spans 11 amino acids. In germline, CDR1 is MDHEN, CDR2 SYDVKM. CDR3 loop: CASSLSPRLVF. CDR3 sequence (DNA): TGTGCCAGCAGTTTGTCCCCCAGGCTGGTCTTC. Combining the CDR3 with reference TRBV28 and TRBJ2-7 gives the whole variable domain DVKVTQSSRYLVKRTGEKVFLECVQDMDHENMFWYRQDPGLGLRLIYFSYDVKMKEKGDIPEGYSVSREKKERFSLILESASTNQTSMYLCASSLSPRLVFGPGTRLTVT.